The 2 T cell receptor beta chains in this list originate from one sample, sequenced in a study of graft-versus-host responses after intestinal transplantation. Stimulators, some 200,000 irradiated and violet-dye-labeled cells, were plated with some 200,000 CFSE-labeled responder cells. The repertoire was sequenced with immunoSEQ multiplex PCR; TCRdb's copy has only in-frame clones and lacks some. Among 6,000 to 8,000 clones, roughly 25% were seen once, and the ten largest hold 6% to 6.5%. Here the sequenced sample was alloreactive CD8+ T cells from a mixed lymphocyte reaction culture, taken before transplantation. Regarding subset: CFSE-low proliferating T cells sorted from roughly six-day pre-transplant mixed lymphocyte reaction (GvH or HvG direction). Receptor source: a human patient who was an organ donor for intestinal transplantation.

The gene calls are TRBV6-5 and TRBJ1-1, with D possibly matching TRBD1 (6 bases). The CDR3 runs to 13 residues. V was trimmed by 5 bases and J by 3 bases, leaving 10 bases between them. In germline, CDR1 is MNHEY, CDR2 SVGAGI. CDR3 DNA: TGTGCCAGCAGTCCCACAGGGTACACTGAAGCTTTCTTT. It yields the protein CASSPTGYTEAFF.

This clone is classed as medium-sized. The chain links TRBV30 to TRBJ2-2, with 15 bases fitting TRBD2. The CDR3 totals 18 residues. Germline V gene lookup returns CDR1 GTSNPN and CDR2 SVGIG (reference sequence). V lost 0 bases to trimming and J lost 7 bases; unmatched junction nucleotides: 9. This CDR3 is CAWSVRRGLAGGGGELFF. The CDR3 nucleotides read TGTGCCTGGAGTGTAAGGCGGGGACTAGCGGGAGGAGGCGGGGAGCTGTTTTTT.